The sequence of this T cell receptor (beta chain) was determined in a study of CD8+CD57+ T cells in acquired aplastic anemia. General study findings and limits: Simpson's diversity of CD8+ cells was not significantly different in patients compared with controls.

The patients chosen for sequencing had shown expansion of CD8+CD57+ cells (detected by flow cytometry). Diagnosis of severe acquired aplastic anemia applied to all patients. Sampling of blood occurred while the patients had still received no therapy. The use of genomic DNA as template underpinned the TCR beta VDJ and CDR3 profiling. TCRdb itself ran the reads through MiXCR, one entry per CDR3 protein. Of tens of thousands of distinct CDR3 sequences in the sample, 63% are singletons; the top ten hold 45% to 65%. With regard to this clonotype: The antigen is not known.

V lost 4 bases and J lost 4, with 10 bases in between. The CDR3 covers 13 residues. The germline V gene has CDR1 LNHDA and CDR2 SQIVND (reference sequence). The chain employs TRBV19 and TRBJ1-2; no reliable D call. What was sequenced was sorted CD4+, CD8+, or CD8+CD57+ T cells (not recorded which) from PBMCs. This TCR derives from a human donor with aplastic anemia. The CDR3 loop is CASSRESSYGYTF. Written as DNA, the CDR3 is TGTGCCAGTAGTAGGGAGAGCTCCTATGGCTACACCTTC.